This entry concerns a single T cell receptor (beta chain). Antigen unknown. This sample is part of a study of CD8 T cells in ankylosing spondylitis. Findings and limits, study-wide: Clones linked with disease were CD8+ and fairly uncommon in the peripheral blood. Blood of patients with ankylosing spondylitis appeared to be characterized by a TCR beta motif of about 8 highly homologous variants.

Each TCR beta library was made by quantitative 5'-RACE that incorporated molecular barcodes. One entry per CDR3 protein results from TCRdb running MiXCR on the 5' RACE reads. The table lists more than 650,000 distinct CDR3 sequences, about an eighth of them singletons. Specimen: blood, either unsorted or a sorted T cell fraction (not recorded which). The origin of this receptor is a male donor with ankylosing spondylitis.

The CDR3, as DNA: TGCAGCGTTGAAGGGGGAACAGGGGTGTACAATGAGCAGTTCTTC. Translation gives CSVEGGTGVYNEQFF. The V gene is TRBV29-1, the J gene TRBJ2-1, with 7 bases identical to TRBD1. CDR3 length: 15 amino acids. V lost 1 base, J lost 4 bases, and 7 bases stayed unmatched. CDR1 and CDR2 (germline): SQVTM, ANQGSEA.